The present T cell receptor (beta chain) was sequenced within a study of shared clonotypes between healthy human individuals. Study findings and constraints: Clonotype sharing among donors was thought likely to change with sequencing depth.

Deep was the level at which the assay was run. Every immunoSEQ plate was one replicate of a subset's evenly spread DNA. The protocol was immunoSEQ multiplex PCR, while the TCRdb copy is restricted to in-frame clones and leaves out a portion. Of about 980,000 clones in the sample, less than 85% are singletons; the top ten hold about 1.5%. Partitioning of CD4+ cells yielded a CD45RA+ naive subset and a CD45RA-negative memory subset. Germline-derived CDR1 and CDR2 are SGHVS and FNYEAQ. The V end lost 1 base, the J end lost 0 bases, and 7 bases lay between the germline ends. CDR3 size: 15 residues. As for this clone: Its target is unknown.

Sequencing was carried out using memory CD4+ T cells sorted from blood. Subset defined: CD45RA-negative fraction. The chain uses TRBV7-6 and TRBJ2-1; no clear D. The sequence derives from a man aged 18 to 35 in good health. The DNA for the CDR3 is TGTGCCAGCAGCTTAGGGGGTTACTCCTACAATGAGCAGTTCTTC. It codes for CASSLGGYSYNEQFF.